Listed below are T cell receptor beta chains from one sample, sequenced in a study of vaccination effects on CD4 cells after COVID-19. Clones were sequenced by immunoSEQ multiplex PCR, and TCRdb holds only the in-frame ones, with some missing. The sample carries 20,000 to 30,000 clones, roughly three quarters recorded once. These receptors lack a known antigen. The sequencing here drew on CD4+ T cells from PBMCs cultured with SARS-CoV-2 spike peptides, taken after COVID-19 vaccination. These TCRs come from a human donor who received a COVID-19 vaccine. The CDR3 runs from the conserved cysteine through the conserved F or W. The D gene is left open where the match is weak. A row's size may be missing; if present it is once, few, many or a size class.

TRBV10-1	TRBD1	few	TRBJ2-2	CASSVRDRDTGELFF	TGCGCCAGCAGTGTTAGGGACAGAGACACCGGGGAGCTGTTTTTT
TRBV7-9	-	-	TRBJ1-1	CASSLGFEAFF	TGTGCCAGCAGCTTAGGGTTTGAAGCTTTCTTT
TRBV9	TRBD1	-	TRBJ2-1	CASSVEGQTYNEQFF	TGTGCCAGCAGCGTAGAGGGACAGACCTACAATGAGCAGTTCTTC
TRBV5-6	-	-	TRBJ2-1	CASSSQGWASSEDEQFF	TGTGCCAGCAGCTCGCAGGGGTGGGCTAGCTCCGAGGATGAGCAGTTCTTC
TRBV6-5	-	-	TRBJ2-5	CASSFVGGAQYF	TGTGCCAGCAGTTTTGTAGGTGGAGCCCAGTACTTC
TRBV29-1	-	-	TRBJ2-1	CSVGRGTYNEQFF	TGCAGCGTTGGACGGGGGACCTACAATGAGCAGTTCTTC
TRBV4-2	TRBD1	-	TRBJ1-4	CASSQGETGAEKLFF	TGTGCCAGCAGCCAAGGGGAGACAGGGGCTGAAAAACTGTTTTTT
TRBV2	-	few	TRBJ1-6	CASSEQGMQSPLHF	TGTGCCAGCAGTGAGCAGGGTATGCAATCACCCCTCCACTTT
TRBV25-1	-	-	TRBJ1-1	CASSKNTIQYTEAFF	TGTGCCAGCAGTAAGAATACCATTCAGTACACTGAAGCTTTCTTT
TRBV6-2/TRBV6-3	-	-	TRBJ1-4	CASSKQGGSEKLFF	TGTGCCAGCAGTAAACAGGGAGGGAGCGAAAAACTGTTTTTT
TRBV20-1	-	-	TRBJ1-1	CSASYSRTQGRRMNTEAFF	TGCAGTGCTAGTTACAGTCGCACCCAAGGAAGAAGAATGAACACTGAAGCTTTCTTT
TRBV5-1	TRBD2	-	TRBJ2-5	CASSLKLTLAGEVLASQETQYF	TGCGCCAGCAGCTTAAAATTAACTTTAGCGGGAGAAGTTCTTGCGTCACAAGAGACCCAGTACTTC
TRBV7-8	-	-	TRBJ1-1	CASSLARVGGNTEAFF	TGTGCCAGCAGCTTAGCGCGGGTAGGGGGGAACACTGAAGCTTTCTTT
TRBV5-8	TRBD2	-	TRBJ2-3	CASSSGDTSGSTDTQYF	TGTGCCAGCAGCTCAGGAGATACTAGCGGGAGCACAGATACGCAGTATTTT
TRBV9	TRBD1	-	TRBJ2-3	CASSVGTGGVTDTQYF	TGTGCCAGCAGCGTAGGAACAGGGGGTGTCACAGATACGCAGTATTTT
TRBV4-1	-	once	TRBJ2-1	CASSQATGLGGTYNEQFF	TGCGCCAGCAGCCAAGCAACAGGTTTAGGAGGGACCTACAATGAGCAGTTCTTC
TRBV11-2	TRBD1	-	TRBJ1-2	CASSMGTGINYGYTF	TGTGCCAGCAGCATGGGGACAGGGATTAACTATGGCTACACCTTC
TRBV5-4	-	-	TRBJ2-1	CASSGTGHGGLDNEQFF	TGTGCCAGCAGCGGCACGGGACACGGGGGCCTAGACAATGAGCAGTTCTTC
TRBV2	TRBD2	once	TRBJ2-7	CASSLLTSVSSYEQYF	TGTGCCAGCAGTCTTCTGACTAGCGTCAGCTCCTACGAGCAGTACTTC
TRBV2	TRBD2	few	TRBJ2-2	CASNGRATTGELFF	TGTGCCAGCAACGGGAGGGCCACCACCGGGGAGCTGTTTTTT
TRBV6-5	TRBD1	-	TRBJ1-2	CASVKTGGHGYTF	TGTGCCAGCGTAAAGACAGGGGGCCATGGCTACACCTTC
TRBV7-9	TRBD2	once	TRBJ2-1	CASVLAGGNEQFF	TGTGCCTCCGTTTTGGCGGGGGGAAATGAGCAGTTCTTC
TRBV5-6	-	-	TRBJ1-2	CASSPAGHGPNYGYTF	TGTGCCAGCAGCCCCGCGGGACACGGACCTAACTATGGCTACACCTTC
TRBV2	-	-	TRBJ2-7	CASSILGTYEQYF	TGTGCCAGCAGTATACTAGGGACCTACGAGCAGTACTTC
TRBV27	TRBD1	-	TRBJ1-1	CASSKPGQGVTEAFF	TGTGCCAGCAGCAAACCAGGACAGGGGGTGACTGAAGCTTTCTTT
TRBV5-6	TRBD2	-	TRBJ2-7	CASSTGLAGDVSYEQYF	TGTGCCAGCAGCACCGGACTAGCGGGAGACGTTAGCTACGAGCAGTACTTC
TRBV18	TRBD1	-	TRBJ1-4	CASSPGQTSGKLFF	TGTGCCAGCTCGCCGGGACAGACGTCTGGAAAACTGTTTTTT
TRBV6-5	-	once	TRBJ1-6	CASSYSGQGHSPLHF	TGTGCCAGCAGTTACTCGGGGCAGGGACACTCACCCCTCCACTTT